The T cell receptor (beta chain) under discussion was sequenced for a study of regulatory T cells in long-lasting Graves disease (dated by TCRdb to about 2021). With respect to the entire study: Persistent Graves' disease was defined as antithyroid drug treatment for over 5 years with persistently positive TSH receptor autoantibodies. This study used TCR sequencing and RNA sequencing of peripheral blood to compare persistent Graves' disease patients against newly diagnosed Graves' disease patients. The study was conducted in China and was registered as a clinical trial. A total of roughly 33 samples were covered by TCR sequencing, comprising some 13 persistent and around 20 newly diagnosed Graves' disease patients. In the clinical cohort, patients with persistent Graves' disease had used antithyroid drugs for an average of around 9.9 years. General findings and caveats noted by the study authors: Only peripheral blood was studied, because thyroid tissue, the primary lesion, was inaccessible. Sequencing and analysis were restricted to the TCR beta chain. Compared with newly diagnosed patients, patients with persistent Graves' disease had lower TCR Shannon entropy and fewer highly expanded clones, which suggests clonal expansion. More public clonotypes were shared among persistent patients (2,741) than among newly diagnosed patients (966). The small sample size was acknowledged by the authors as a limitation that may reduce accuracy.

The method was multiplex PCR. The instrument was an Illumina HiSeq 4000. To build TCR beta libraries, CDR3 regions were amplified by Arm-PCR using iRepertoire HTBI primers. PCR products were gel purified before sequencing. The source study handled its data this way. Gene usage analysis of CDR3 amino acid clonotypes used the 62 TRBV and some 13 TRBJ segments found across samples. COPE and FqMerger were used to merge filtered high-quality paired reads into contigs. BLAST was used to align contigs to IMGT TRBV, TRBD and TRBJ reference genes, and CDR3 was defined according to IMGT. Clonotypes above 0.1% frequency were classified as highly expanded clones. Shannon entropy served as the measure of repertoire diversity, while the Gini coefficient captured V-J evenness. A clonotype found in more than one individual was treated as public. TCRdb cleaned the public reads at Q25 with fastp, built clones with MiXCR and kept in-frame beta chains. Each entry is one CDR3 protein sequence, shown with its most common DNA and genes. The V and J calls come from TCRdb's annotation, not from the publication. In all, the sample holds about 290,000 distinct CDR3 sequences, and roughly a fifth of those were seen once. Of the sample, more than 50% is held by the ten largest clones.

Reading the label with the study, this specimen's time point is: persistent/refractory GD, antithyroid drugs over 5 years with positive TRAb. RNA was extracted from PBMCs in TRIzol for both TCR sequencing and RNA sequencing. The diagnosis of Graves' disease was made according to American Thyroid Association guidelines. The patients came from an endocrinology department in Xi'an, China. Each patient gave around 9.2 milliliters of peripheral blood, collected in an EDTA anticoagulant tube. PBMCs were isolated by Ficoll Paque Plus density gradient separation without further T cell sorting. An Agilent 2100 Bioanalyzer and agarose gel were used to check RNA quality, and a NanoDrop 2000 was used to measure RNA concentration. Details on this clonotype: Its specific antigen is unknown. Per-base qualities were not stored, and no clone one base away is much larger.

The sequencing used peripheral blood mononuclear cells (PBMCs), collected when the disease was refractory, from a patient treated with antithyroid drugs. This receptor was identified in a female donor with Graves disease.

The encoded CDR3 is CASSWGGGQGPYNEQFF. The DNA reads as follows: TGTGCCAGCAGTTGGGGAGGAGGGCAGGGGCCCTACAATGAGCAGTTCTTC. In this chain, TRBV12-3 or TRBV12-4 is recombined with TRBJ2-1, with the D call perhaps TRBD1 or TRBD2, as 6 bases match in each case. Spanning cysteine to phenylalanine, the CDR3 consists of 17 amino acids. The kept DNA is CDR3 alone, 51 bases in frame from the first base. Trimming removed 4 bases from V and 2 bases from J, leaving 18 bases between the germline ends.